This TCR beta chain was captured by sequencing in a study of T cell changes during pregnancy in multiple sclerosis (dated by TCRdb to about 2019). For the study in its entirety: In women with multiple sclerosis, the researchers looked at how the T cell repertoire shifted as pregnancy progressed.

Library preparation employed the immunoSEQ multiplex PCR assay. TCRdb provides this immuneACCESS table in a form limited to in-frame rearrangements. Some clones are lacking; in checked studies, under half of them reflect an unresolved V gene, and why the rest are absent is not known. Here the sample has around 84,000 clones; around 94% occur a single time. Approximately 0.92% of the sample goes to the ten largest clones. This clone was seen only once. Its cognate antigen has yet to be identified. Base qualities are not recorded, but no much larger clone differs from it by a single base. This receptor was identified in a female donor in good health, enrolled as a control in a pregnancy study. The sample here was peripheral blood, taken in the second trimester of pregnancy.

In nucleotides, the sequence is TGTGCCACCGAATATGACAGGGCCAATGAGCAGTTCTTC. This gives the protein CATEYDRANEQFF. Recombination connected TRBV15 to TRBJ2-1, and TRBD1 aligns with 7 junction nucleotides. Trimming leaves V shorter by 8 bases and J shorter by 6 bases, with the junction holding 7 bases beyond the gene matches. CDR1 is given as LNHNV and CDR2 as YYDKDF, both from the germline V gene (reference sequence). From cysteine to phenylalanine, the CDR3 is 13 amino acids long. Of the read, only the CDR3 DNA is kept; its 39 bases are in frame from base 1.